This TCR beta chain was retrieved from a study of cytomegalovirus exposure and HLA in healthy donors. With regard to this clone: Antigen: not known.

Clones were read by immunoSEQ multiplex PCR, and TCRdb kept only the in-frame ones, dropping some. The table includes 70,000 to 90,000 clones, about 85% detected once. Germline V lookup: CDR1 MNHEY, CDR2 SVGAGI. There are 15 residues in the CDR3. J was trimmed by 6 bases and V by 6 bases; bases with no gene match: 12. Notes on the study in general: Across donors, most TCRs were seen rarely, yet some public ones were widespread. The study recorded 160 or so TCR beta chains that were cytomegalovirus-associated. Confirmation in vitro established that three CMV-associated chains were specific for CMV antigens.

The chain employs TRBV6-5 and TRBJ2-7, with 9 bases matching TRBD1. The sequence was collected from a young man in good health and CMV-seronegative. What was sequenced was PBMCs. CDR3 protein: CASRGQDRGGGEQYF. The DNA for the CDR3 is TGTGCCAGCAGAGGACAGGACAGGGGAGGTGGCGAGCAGTACTTC.